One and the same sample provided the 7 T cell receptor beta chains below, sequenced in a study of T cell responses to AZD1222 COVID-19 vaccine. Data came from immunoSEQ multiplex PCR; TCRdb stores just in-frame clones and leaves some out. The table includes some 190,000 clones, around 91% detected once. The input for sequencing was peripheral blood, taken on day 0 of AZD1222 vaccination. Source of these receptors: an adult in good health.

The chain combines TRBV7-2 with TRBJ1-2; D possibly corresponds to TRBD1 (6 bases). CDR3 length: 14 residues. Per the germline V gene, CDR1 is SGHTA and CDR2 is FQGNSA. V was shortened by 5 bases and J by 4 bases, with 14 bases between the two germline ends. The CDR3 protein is CASSNGQHSYGYTF. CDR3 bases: TGTGCCAGCAGCAACGGACAGCACAGCTATGGCTACACCTTC.

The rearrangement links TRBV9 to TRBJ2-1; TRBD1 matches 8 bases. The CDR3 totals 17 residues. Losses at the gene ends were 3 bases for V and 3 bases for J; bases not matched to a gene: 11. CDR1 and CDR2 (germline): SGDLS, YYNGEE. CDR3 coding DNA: TGTGCCAGCAGCGCAAAGACAGGGGTCATATACTACAATGAGCAGTTCTTC. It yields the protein CASSAKTGVIYYNEQFF.

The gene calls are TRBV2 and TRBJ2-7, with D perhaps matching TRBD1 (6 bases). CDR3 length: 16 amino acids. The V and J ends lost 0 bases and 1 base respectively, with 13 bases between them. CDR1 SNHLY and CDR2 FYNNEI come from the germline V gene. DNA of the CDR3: TGTGCCAGCAGTGAAGCGAACAGGGCTAAATCCTACGAGCAGTACTTC. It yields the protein CASSEANRAKSYEQYF.

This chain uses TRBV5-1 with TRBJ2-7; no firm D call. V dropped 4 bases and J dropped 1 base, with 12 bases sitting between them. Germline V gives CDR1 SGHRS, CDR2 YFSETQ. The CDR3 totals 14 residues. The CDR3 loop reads CASSPAGPSYEQYF. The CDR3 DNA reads TGCGCCAGCAGCCCAGCCGGGCCTTCCTACGAGCAGTACTTC.

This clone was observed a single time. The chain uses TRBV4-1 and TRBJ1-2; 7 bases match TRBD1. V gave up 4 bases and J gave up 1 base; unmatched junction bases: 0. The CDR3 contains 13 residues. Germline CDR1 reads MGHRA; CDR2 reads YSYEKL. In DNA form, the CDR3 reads TGCGCCAGCAGCCGGGACAGTAACTATGGCTACACCTTC. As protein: CASSRDSNYGYTF.

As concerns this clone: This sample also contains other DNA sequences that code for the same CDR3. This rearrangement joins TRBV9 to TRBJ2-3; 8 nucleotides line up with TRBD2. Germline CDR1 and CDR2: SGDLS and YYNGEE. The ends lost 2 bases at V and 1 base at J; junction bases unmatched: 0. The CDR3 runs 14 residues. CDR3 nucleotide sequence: TGTGCCAGCAGCGTTAGCGGGGGCACAGATACGCAGTATTTT. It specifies CASSVSGGTDTQYF.

The CDR3 sequence is CASSSETGFTGELFF. CDR3 sequence (DNA): TGTGCCAGCAGCTCAGAGACAGGATTCACCGGGGAGCTGTTTTTT. This sequence joins TRBV7-2 and TRBJ2-2; D perhaps matches TRBD1 (6 bases). In germline, CDR1 is SGHTA, CDR2 FQGNSA. This CDR3 comprises 15 residues. V gave up 4 bases and J gave up 4 bases, with 13 bases separating them.